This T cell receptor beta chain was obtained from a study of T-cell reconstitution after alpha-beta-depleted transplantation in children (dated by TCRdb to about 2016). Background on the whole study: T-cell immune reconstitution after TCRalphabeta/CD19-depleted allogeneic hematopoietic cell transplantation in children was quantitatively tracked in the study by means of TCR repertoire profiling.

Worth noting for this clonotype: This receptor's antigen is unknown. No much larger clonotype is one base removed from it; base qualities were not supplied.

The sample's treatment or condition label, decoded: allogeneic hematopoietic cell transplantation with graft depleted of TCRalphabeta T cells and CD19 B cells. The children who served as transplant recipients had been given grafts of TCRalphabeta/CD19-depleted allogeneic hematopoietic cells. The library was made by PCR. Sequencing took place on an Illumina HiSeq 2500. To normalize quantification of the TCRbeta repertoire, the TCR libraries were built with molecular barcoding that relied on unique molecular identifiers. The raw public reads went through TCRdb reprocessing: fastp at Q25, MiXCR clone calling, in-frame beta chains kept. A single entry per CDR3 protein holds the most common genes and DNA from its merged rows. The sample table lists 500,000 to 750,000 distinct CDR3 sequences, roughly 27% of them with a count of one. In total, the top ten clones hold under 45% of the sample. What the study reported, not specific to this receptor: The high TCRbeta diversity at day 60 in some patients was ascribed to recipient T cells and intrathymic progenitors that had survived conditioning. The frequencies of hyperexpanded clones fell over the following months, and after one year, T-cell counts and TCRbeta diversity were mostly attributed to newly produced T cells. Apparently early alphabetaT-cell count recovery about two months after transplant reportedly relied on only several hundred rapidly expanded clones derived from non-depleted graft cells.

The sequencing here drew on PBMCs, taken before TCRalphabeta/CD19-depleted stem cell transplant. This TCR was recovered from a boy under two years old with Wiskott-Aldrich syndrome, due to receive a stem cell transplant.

The DNA sequence is given as TGTGCCAGCAGCTTTTCAGCGTTAGATGAGCAGTTCTTC. The translation is CASSFSALDEQFF. The sequence links TRBV7-9 to TRBJ2-1; a confident D gene designation cannot be given. The germline V gene (reference sequence) yields SEHNR for CDR1 and FQNEAQ for CDR2. V is clipped by 3 bases and J by 8 bases, and the sequence between their germline boundaries is 11 bases long. The CDR3 runs 13 amino acids, cysteine and phenylalanine included. Only the CDR3 region is kept as DNA, spanning 39 bases read in frame from base 1.